The TCR beta chain under discussion was sequenced for a study of T cell responses to AZD1222 COVID-19 vaccine. Clones were read by immunoSEQ multiplex PCR, and TCRdb kept only the in-frame ones, dropping some. The sample contains 120,000 to 150,000 clones, 88% of which appear only once. Trimming stripped 3 bases from V and 2 bases from J, with 7 bases between. CDR1 and CDR2 (germline): SNHLY, FYNNEI. This CDR3 spans 13 amino acids. The sample here was peripheral blood, taken 28 days after the second dose of the MenACWY control vaccine. The TCR originated in an adult who received the MenACWY meningococcal vaccine as a control. V and J are TRBV2 and TRBJ1-1; the D is unclear. CDR3 loop: CASSEGSNTEAFF. The CDR3 nucleotides are TGTGCCAGCAGTGAGGGCAGCAACACTGAAGCTTTCTTT.